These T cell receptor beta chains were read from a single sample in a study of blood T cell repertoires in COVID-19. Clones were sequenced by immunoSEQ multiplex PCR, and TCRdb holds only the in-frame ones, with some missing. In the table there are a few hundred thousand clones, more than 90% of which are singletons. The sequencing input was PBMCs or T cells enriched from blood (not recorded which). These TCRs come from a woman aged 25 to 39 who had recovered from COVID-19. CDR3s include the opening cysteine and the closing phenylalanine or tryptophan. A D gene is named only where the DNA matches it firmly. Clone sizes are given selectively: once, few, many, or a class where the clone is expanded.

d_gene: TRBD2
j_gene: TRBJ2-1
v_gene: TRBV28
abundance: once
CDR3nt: TGTGCCAGCAGTTTAGGGAGCGGGAGCCCCCCTGAGCAGTTCTTC
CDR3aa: CASSLGSGSPPEQFF

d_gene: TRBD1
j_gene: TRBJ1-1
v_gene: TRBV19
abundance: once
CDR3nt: TGTGCCAGTAAGACAGGGGAGGGACACACTGAAGCTTTCTTT
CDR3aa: CASKTGEGHTEAFF

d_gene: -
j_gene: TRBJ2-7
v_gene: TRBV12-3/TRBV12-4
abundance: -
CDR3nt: TGTGCCAGCAGTTTAGGGGCCGCCTACGAGCAGTACTTC
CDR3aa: CASSLGAAYEQYF

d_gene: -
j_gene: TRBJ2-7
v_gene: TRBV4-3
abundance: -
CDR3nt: TGCGCCAGCAGCCAAGATCTGGCAGGGCCGTCCCCCTACGAGCAGTACTTC
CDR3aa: CASSQDLAGPSPYEQYF

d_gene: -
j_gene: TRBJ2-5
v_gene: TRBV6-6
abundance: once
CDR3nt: TGTGCCAGCCAGACGACGAAGAGGGGGCGGGGAGAGACCCAGTACTTC
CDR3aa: CASQTTKRGRGETQYF

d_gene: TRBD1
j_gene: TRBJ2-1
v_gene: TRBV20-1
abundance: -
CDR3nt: TGCAGTGCTAGTTCTCCCGGGACAGGGACTTCAGGTTCCGTCAATGAGCAGTTCTTC
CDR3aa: CSASSPGTGTSGSVNEQFF

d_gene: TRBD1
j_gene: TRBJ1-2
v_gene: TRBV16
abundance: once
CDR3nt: TGTGCCAGCAGCGATGGACAGGGCCCCTATGGCTACACCTTC
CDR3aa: CASSDGQGPYGYTF

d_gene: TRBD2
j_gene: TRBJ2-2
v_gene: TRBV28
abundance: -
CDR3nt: TGTGCCAGCACCCCTAGCGGGACCGTCGCCGGGGAGCTGTTTTTT
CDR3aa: CASTPSGTVAGELFF

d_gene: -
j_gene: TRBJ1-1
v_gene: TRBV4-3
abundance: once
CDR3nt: TGCGCCAGCAGCCAAGCAGGGCGTACTGAAGCTTTCTTT
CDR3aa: CASSQAGRTEAFF

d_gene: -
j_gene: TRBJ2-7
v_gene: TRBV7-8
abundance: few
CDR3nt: TGTGCCAGCAGCTTTGGAGCAATTACCTACGAGCAGTACTTC
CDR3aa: CASSFGAITYEQYF

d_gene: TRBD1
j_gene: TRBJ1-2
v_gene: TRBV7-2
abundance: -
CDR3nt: TGTGCCAGCAGCCCGGGACAGCTTGTTGGCTACACCTTC
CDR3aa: CASSPGQLVGYTF

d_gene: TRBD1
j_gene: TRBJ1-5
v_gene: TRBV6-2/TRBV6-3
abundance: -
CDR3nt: TGTGCCAGCAGTAGACAGGGTATCCAGCCCCAGCATTTT
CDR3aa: CASSRQGIQPQHF

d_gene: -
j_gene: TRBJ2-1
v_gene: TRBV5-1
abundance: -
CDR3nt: TGCGCCAGCAGCAAACAGGGGGGGCTTTCCTACAATGAGCAGTTCTTC
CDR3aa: CASSKQGGLSYNEQFF

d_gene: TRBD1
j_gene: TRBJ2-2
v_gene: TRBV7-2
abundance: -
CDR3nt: TGTGCCAGCAGCCTAACCGGGACAGCCAGCACCGGGGAGCTGTTTTTT
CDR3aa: CASSLTGTASTGELFF

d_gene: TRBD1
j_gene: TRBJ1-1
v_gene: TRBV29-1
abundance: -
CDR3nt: TGCAGCGTTGGTAGTAGGGACAGGAACACTGAAGCTTTCTTT
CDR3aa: CSVGSRDRNTEAFF

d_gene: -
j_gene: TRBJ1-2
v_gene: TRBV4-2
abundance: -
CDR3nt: TGTGCCAGCAGCAAAGTGACAGAGGGCTACACCTTC
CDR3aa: CASSKVTEGYTF

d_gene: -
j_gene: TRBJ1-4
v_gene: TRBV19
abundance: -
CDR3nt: TGTGCCAGTAGTATAGGTTCCGGGACTAATGAAAAACTGTTTTTT
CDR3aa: CASSIGSGTNEKLFF

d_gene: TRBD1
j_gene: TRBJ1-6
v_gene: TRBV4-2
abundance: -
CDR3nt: TGTGCCAGCAGCCAAGCGACAGGGGGTTCACCCCTCCACTTT
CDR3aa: CASSQATGGSPLHF

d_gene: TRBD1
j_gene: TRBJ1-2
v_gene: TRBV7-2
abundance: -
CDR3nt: TGTGCCAGCAGCTTAGTTGGACGTCAATTCGACAGGGATGGCTACACCTTC
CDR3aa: CASSLVGRQFDRDGYTF

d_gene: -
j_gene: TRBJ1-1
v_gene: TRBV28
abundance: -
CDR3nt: TGTGCCAGCACACAATACACTGAAGCTTTCTTT
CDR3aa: CASTQYTEAFF